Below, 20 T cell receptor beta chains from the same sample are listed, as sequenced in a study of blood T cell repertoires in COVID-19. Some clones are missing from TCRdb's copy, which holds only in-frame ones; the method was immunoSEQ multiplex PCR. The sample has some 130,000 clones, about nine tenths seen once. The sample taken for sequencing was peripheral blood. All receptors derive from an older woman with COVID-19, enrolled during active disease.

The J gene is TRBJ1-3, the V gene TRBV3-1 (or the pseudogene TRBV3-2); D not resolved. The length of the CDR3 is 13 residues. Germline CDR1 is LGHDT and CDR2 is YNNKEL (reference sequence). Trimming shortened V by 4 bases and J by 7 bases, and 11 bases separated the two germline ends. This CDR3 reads CASSPTAGNTIYF. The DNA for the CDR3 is TGTGCCAGCAGCCCAACGGCGGGGAACACCATATATTTT.

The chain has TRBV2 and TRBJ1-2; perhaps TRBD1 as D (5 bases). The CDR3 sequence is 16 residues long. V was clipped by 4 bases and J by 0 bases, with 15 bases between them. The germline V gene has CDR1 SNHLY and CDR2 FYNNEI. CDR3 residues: CASSVRRADTNYGYTF. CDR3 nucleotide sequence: TGTGCCAGCAGTGTCCGCAGGGCAGATACTAACTATGGCTACACCTTC.

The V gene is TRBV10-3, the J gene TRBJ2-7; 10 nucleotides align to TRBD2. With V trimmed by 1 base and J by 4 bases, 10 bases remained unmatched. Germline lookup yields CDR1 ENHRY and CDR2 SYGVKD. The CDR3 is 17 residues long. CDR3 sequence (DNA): TGTGCCATCAGTGAGTGGATGAGCGGGGGGGCTGAGTACGAGCAGTACTTC. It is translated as CAISEWMSGGAEYEQYF.

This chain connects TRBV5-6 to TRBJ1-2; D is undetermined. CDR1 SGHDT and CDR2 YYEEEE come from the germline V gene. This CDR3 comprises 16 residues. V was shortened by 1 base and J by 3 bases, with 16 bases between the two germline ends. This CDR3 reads CASSLSGRLLDYGYTF. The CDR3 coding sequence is TGTGCCAGCAGCTTGTCTGGCAGGCTTTTGGACTATGGCTACACCTTC. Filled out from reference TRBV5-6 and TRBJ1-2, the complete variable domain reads DAGVTQSPTHLIKTRGQQVTLRCSPKSGHDTVSWYQQALGQGPQFIFQYYEEEERQRGNFPDRFSGHQFPNYSSELNVNALLLGDSALYLCASSLSGRLLDYGYTFGSGTRLTVV.

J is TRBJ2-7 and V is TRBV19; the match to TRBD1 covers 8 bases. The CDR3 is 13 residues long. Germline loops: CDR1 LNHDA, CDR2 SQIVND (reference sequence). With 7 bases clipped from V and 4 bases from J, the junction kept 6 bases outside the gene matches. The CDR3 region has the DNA TGTGCCAGTAATGCAGGGGGCTGGTACGAGCAGTACTTC. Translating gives CASNAGGWYEQYF.

The CDR3 region is CASSPWTGRGYTF. CDR3 bases: TGTGCCAGTTCCCCATGGACAGGCCGAGGCTACACCTTC. This sequence joins TRBV28 and TRBJ1-2; 7 nucleotides align to TRBD1. Per germline, CDR1 MDHEN and CDR2 SYDVKM. The CDR3 is made up of 13 amino acids. J lost 8 bases, V lost 9 bases, and 12 bases had no gene match.

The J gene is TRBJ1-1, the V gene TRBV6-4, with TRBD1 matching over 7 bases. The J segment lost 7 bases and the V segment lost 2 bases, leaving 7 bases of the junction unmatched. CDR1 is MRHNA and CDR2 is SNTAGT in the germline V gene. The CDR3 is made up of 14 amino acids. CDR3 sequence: CASSDTDRDSEAFF. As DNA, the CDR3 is TGTGCCAGCAGTGACACCGACAGGGACAGTGAAGCTTTCTTT.

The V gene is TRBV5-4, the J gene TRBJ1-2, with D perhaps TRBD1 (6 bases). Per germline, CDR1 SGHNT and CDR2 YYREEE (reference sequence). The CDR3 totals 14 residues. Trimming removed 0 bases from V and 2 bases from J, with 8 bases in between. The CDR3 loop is CASSLGQGNYGYTF. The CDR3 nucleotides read TGTGCCAGCAGCTTGGGGCAGGGGAACTATGGCTACACCTTC.

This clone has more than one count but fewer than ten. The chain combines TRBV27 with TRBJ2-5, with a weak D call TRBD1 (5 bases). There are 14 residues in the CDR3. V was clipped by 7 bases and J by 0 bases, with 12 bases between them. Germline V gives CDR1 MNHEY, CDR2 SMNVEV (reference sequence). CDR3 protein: CASKFDRYQETQYF. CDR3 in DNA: TGTGCCAGCAAGTTCGACAGATACCAAGAGACCCAGTACTTC.

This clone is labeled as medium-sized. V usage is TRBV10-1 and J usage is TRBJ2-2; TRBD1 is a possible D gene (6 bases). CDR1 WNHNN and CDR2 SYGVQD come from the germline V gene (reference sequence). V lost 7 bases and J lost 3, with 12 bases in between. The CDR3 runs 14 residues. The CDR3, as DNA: TGCGCCAGCACCCCGTCAGGGGACACCGGGGAGCTGTTTTTT. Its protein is CASTPSGDTGELFF.

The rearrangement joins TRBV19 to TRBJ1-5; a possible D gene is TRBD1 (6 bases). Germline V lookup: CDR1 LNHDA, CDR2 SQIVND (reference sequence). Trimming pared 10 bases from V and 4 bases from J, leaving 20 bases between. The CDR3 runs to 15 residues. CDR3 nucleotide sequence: TGTGCCACCGAACAGGGTTATGGGAGAAATCAGCCCCAGCATTTT. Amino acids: CATEQGYGRNQPQHF.

The CDR3 nucleotides read TGTGCCATAAGTAGGGGGGGCCAAGAGACCCAGTACTTC. Protein sequence: CAISRGGQETQYF. The chain links TRBV10-3 to TRBJ2-5, with a possible D match to TRBD2 (7 bases). The CDR3 runs to 13 residues. Between the trimmed V and J ends, which lost 9 bases and 1 base, there was a span of 12 bases. CDR1 is ENHRY, CDR2 SYGVKD, per germline.

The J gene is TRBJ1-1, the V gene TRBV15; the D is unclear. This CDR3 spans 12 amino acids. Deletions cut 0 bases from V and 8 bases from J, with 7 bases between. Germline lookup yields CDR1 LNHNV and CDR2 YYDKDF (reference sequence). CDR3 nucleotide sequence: TGTGCCACCAGCAGAGATTTATTCGAAGCTTTCTTT. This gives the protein CATSRDLFEAFF.

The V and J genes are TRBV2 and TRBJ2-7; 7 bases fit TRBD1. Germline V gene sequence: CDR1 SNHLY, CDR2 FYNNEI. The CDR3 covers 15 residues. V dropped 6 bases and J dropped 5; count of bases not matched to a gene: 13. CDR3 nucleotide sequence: TGTGCCAGCAGAAAGGACAGGCTATTGGGAGACGAGCAGTACTTC. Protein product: CASRKDRLLGDEQYF.

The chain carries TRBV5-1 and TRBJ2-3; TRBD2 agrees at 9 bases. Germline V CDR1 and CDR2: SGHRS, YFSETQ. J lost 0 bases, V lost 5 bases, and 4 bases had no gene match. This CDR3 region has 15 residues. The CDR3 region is CASRLAGASTDTQYF. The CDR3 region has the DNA TGCGCCAGCAGGTTAGCGGGGGCTAGCACAGATACGCAGTATTTT.

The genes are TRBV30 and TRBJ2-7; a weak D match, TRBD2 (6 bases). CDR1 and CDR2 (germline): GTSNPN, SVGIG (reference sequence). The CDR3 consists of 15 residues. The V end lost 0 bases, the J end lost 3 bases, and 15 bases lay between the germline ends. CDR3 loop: CAWSVRGGEGYEQYF. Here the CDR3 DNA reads TGTGCCTGGAGTGTACGCGGAGGGGAAGGCTACGAGCAGTACTTC.

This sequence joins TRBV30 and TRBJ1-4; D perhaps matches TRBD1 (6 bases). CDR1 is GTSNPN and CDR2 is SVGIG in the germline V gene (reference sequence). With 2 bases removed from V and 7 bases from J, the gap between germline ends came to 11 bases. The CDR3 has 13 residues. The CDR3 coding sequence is TGTGCCTGGAGTATGGGGGCGGGTGAAAAACTGTTTTTT. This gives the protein CAWSMGAGEKLFF.

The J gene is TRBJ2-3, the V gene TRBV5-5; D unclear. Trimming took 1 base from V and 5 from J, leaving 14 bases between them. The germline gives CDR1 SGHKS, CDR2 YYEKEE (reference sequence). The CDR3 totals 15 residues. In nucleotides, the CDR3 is TGTGCCAGCAGCTTGTTGGTGTCAGGTGGAGATACGCAGTATTTT. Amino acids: CASSLLVSGGDTQYF.

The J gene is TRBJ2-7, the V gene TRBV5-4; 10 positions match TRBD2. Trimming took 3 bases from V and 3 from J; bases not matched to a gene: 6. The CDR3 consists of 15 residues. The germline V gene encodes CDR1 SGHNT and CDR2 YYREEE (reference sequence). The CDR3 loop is CASSSGTSVSYEQYF. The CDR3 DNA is TGTGCCAGCAGCTCCGGGACTAGCGTTAGCTACGAGCAGTACTTC.

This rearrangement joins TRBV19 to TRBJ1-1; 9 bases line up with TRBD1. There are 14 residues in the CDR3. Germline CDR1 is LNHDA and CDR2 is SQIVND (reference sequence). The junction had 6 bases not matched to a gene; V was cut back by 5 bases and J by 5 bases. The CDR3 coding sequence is TGTGCCAGTAGTTCCGGGACAGGGTCTACTGAAGCTTTCTTT. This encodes CASSSGTGSTEAFF.